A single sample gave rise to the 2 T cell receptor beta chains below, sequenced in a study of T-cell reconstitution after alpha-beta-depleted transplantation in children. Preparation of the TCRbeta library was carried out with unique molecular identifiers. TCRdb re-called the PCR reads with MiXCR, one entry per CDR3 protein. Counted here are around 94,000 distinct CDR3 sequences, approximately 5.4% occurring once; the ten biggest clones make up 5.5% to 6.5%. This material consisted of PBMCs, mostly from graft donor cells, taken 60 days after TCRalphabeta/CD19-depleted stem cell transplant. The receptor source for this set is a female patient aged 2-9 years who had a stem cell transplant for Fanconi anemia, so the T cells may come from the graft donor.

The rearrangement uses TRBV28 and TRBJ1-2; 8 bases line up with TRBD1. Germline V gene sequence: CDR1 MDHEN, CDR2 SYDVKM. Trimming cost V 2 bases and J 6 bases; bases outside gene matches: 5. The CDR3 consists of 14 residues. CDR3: CASSLNRGIDGYTF. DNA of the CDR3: TGTGCCAGCAGTTTAAACAGGGGGATAGATGGCTACACCTTC.

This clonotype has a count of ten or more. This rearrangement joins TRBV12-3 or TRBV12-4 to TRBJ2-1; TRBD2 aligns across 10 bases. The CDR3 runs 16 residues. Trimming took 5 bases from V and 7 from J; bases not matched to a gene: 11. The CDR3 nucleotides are TGTGCCAGCAGTATTAAGGGACTAGCGATAGGGAATGAGCAGTTCTTC. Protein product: CASSIKGLAIGNEQFF.